This TCR beta chain emerged from a study of chemoradiotherapy in HPV16-positive cancers. Trimming at V came to 5 bases and at J to 6 bases, leaving 9 bases not matched to a gene. Germline CDR1 and CDR2: LNHDA and SQIVND (reference sequence). The CDR3 extends over 15 amino acids. The repertoire was sequenced with immunoSEQ multiplex PCR; TCRdb's copy has only in-frame clones and lacks some. The sample carries roughly 5,300 clones, about 69% recorded once. This sequence originates from a human donor with HPV-associated anogenital cancer. The sample consisted of tumor tissue, taken from a patient who underwent chemoradiotherapy. The chain carries TRBV19 and TRBJ2-1; 8 nucleotides align to TRBD1. CDR3 loop: CASSPDRGSFNEQFF. The DNA for the CDR3 is TGTGCCAGTAGTCCCGACAGGGGAAGCTTCAATGAGCAGTTCTTC.